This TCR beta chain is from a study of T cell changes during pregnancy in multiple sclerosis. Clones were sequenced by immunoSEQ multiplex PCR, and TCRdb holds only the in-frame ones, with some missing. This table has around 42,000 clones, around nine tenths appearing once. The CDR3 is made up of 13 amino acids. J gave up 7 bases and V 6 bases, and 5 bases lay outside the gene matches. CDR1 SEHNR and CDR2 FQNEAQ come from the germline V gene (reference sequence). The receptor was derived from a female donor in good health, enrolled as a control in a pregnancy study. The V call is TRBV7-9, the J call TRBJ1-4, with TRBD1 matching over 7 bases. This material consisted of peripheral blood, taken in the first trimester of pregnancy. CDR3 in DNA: TGTGCCAGCAGGAAGGGGGCCAGTGAAAAACTGTTTTTT. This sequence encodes CASRKGASEKLFF.